This paragraph reports one T cell receptor (beta chain). The target antigen is unknown. A universal primer site came from template switching; cDNA carried unique molecular identifiers. TCRdb called the 5' RACE reads again in MiXCR, with one record for every CDR3 protein. The sample comprises roughly 1.6 million distinct CDR3 sequences, less than 35% of which are singletons, and under 0.35% rests with the top ten. CDR3 length: 15 residues. Unmatched junction bases numbered 8, after V lost 9 bases and J lost 0 bases. In germline, CDR1 is MGHRA, CDR2 YSYEKL. This entry comes from a study of identical twins. Findings of the study overall: Memory repertoires lacked the insertion deficit that abundant cord blood beta clonotypes showed.

The V and J genes are TRBV4-1 and TRBJ2-3; 8 bases line up with TRBD2. Source material: cord blood. This receptor was identified in a newborn girl in good health. CDR3 nucleotide sequence: TGCGCCAGTAACCGGGCGGGGGGTAGCACAGATACGCAGTATTTT. Translated, it gives CASNRAGGSTDTQYF.